Below, 10 T cell receptor beta chains from the same sample are listed, as sequenced in a study of monozygotic twins with cystic fibrosis. Assay: immunoSEQ multiplex PCR; the TCRdb copy retains only in-frame clones and omits some. Altogether about 24,000 clones are present, about 91% being singletons, with the ten largest covering approximately 0.28%. Sequencing was performed on blood. The receptors were sampled from a girl aged 2 to 9 with cystic fibrosis.

The CDR3 sequence: CASSPDRGEQYF. The CDR3 nucleotides read TGTGCCAGCAGTCCGGACAGGGGCGAGCAGTACTTC. The rearrangement uses TRBV2 and TRBJ2-7; 9 bases align to TRBD1. Germline V CDR1 and CDR2: SNHLY, FYNNEI. CDR3 length: 12 residues. The V and J ends lost 5 bases and 6 bases, in that order; junction bases with no gene match: 2.

CDR3 region: CASSLGSPGAEAFF. CDR3 nucleotide sequence: TGCGCCAGCAGTTTAGGGAGCCCGGGGGCTGAAGCTTTCTTT. The chain couples TRBV10-1 to TRBJ1-1, with a possible D match to TRBD1 (5 bases). The ends were cut back, 5 bases at V and 6 bases at J, with 16 bases in the middle. Germline values: CDR1 WNHNN, CDR2 SYGVQD (reference sequence). The CDR3 covers 14 residues.

J is TRBJ1-3 and V is TRBV30; no definite D call. This CDR3 spans 14 amino acids. V was shortened by 0 bases and J by 4 bases, with 10 bases between the two germline ends. CDR1 and CDR2 (germline): GTSNPN, SVGIG (reference sequence). CDR3 sequence (DNA): TGTGCCTGGAGTGTACAGTCGGTCGGAAACACCATATATTTT. Translating gives CAWSVQSVGNTIYF.

V and J are TRBV6-6 and TRBJ1-2; D is perhaps TRBD1 (5 bases). This CDR3 contains 14 residues. Germline lookup yields CDR1 MNHNY and CDR2 SVGAGI (reference sequence). Trimming removed 7 bases from V and 2 bases from J, with 14 bases in between. In nucleotides, the CDR3 is TGTGCCAGCACCGCGCAGGGTACGAACTATGGCTACACCTTC. Translated, it gives CASTAQGTNYGYTF.

The genes are TRBV4-1 and TRBJ2-5; 10 bases are shared with TRBD2. The CDR3 is 18 residues long. V shed 0 bases and J 2 bases; nucleotides not matched to a gene: 9. The germline V gene encodes CDR1 MGHRA and CDR2 YSYEKL. CDR3 nucleotides: TGCGCCAGCAGCCAAGATCTCGGGTCAGCGGGGGGGCAAGAGACCCAGTACTTC. As protein: CASSQDLGSAGGQETQYF.

J is TRBJ1-1 and V is TRBV29-1, with TRBD1 matching over 7 bases. Trimming took 5 bases from V and 2 from J; bases not matched to a gene: 17. The germline V gene encodes CDR1 SQVTM and CDR2 ANQGSEA. CDR3 length: 17 amino acids. CDR3 sequence: CSVKGPGGFTVNTEAFF. The CDR3 DNA is TGCAGCGTTAAGGGGCCAGGGGGGTTTACAGTCAACACTGAAGCTTTCTTT.

The chain combines TRBV4-3 with TRBJ2-5; the D is unclear. CDR1 and CDR2 from the germline V gene are LGHNA and YSLEER. The CDR3 contains 13 residues. The V end lost 4 bases, the J end lost 8 bases, and 14 bases lay between the germline ends. CDR3 DNA sequence: TGCGCCAGCAGCCTGGTAGTAGGGCAAACCCAGTACTTC. It yields the protein CASSLVVGQTQYF.

The chain joins TRBV7-6 to TRBJ1-4; no firm D call. Trimming took off 4 bases at V and 0 bases at J, with 6 bases between the two ends. The CDR3 is made up of 14 amino acids. Germline CDR1 SGHVS, CDR2 FNYEAQ. The CDR3 region has the DNA TGTGCCAGCAGCTGGACGGCAACTAATGAAAAACTGTTTTTT. Protein sequence: CASSWTATNEKLFF.

J is TRBJ1-5 and V is TRBV2; no clear D. Trimming left V 8 bases short and J 0 bases short, with 14 bases between. The CDR3 runs to 15 residues. Germline V gives CDR1 SNHLY, CDR2 FYNNEI. CDR3: CASRRWRSSNQPQHF. The CDR3 nucleotides read TGTGCCAGCCGCCGCTGGCGGTCTAGCAATCAGCCCCAGCATTTT.

The chain couples TRBV25-1 to TRBJ2-5; D unresolved. Per germline, CDR1 MGHDK and CDR2 SYGVNS. Trimming left V 2 bases short and J 3 bases short, with 10 bases between. CDR3 size: 14 residues. The CDR3 DNA reads as TGTGCCAGCAGTGAACGGTACATGGAAGAGACCCAGTACTTC. Amino acid sequence: CASSERYMEETQYF.